Following are 8 T cell receptor beta chains from one sample sequenced in a study of cytomegalovirus exposure and HLA in healthy donors. Method: immunoSEQ multiplex PCR; TCRdb's copy keeps in-frame clones and lacks some. There are 100,000 or so clones in the sample; about 88% occur only once, and around 6.3% lies in the top ten. Sequencing input: PBMCs. The receptors shown here come from a man aged 18-30 years in good health and CMV-seropositive.

This chain uses TRBV15 with TRBJ1-2; D perhaps matches TRBD1 (6 bases). V was trimmed by 0 bases and J by 0 bases, leaving 8 bases between them. This CDR3 contains 15 residues. In germline, CDR1 is LNHNV, CDR2 YYDKDF (reference sequence). CDR3 nucleotide sequence: TGTGCCACCAGCAGAGATAGGGGGTCTAACTATGGCTACACCTTC. It translates to CATSRDRGSNYGYTF.

This chain connects TRBV5-4 to TRBJ2-7, with D perhaps TRBD2 (5 bases). The CDR3 totals 14 residues. CDR1 and CDR2 from the germline V gene are SGHNT and YYREEE (reference sequence). V lost 0 bases and J lost 6, with 13 bases in between. CDR3 bases: TGTGCCAGCAGCTTGGGGGTTGCGGGTTCCGAGCAGTACTTC. This gives the protein CASSLGVAGSEQYF.

The V and J genes are TRBV25-1 and TRBJ1-2; 10 bases are a match to TRBD1. Germline V lookup: CDR1 MGHDK, CDR2 SYGVNS. The CDR3 covers 15 residues. J gave up 8 bases and V 0 bases, and 6 bases lay outside the gene matches. The CDR3 nucleotides are TGTGCCAGCAGTGAATATCTGACAGGGGGCGAAGGCTACACCTTC. This encodes CASSEYLTGGEGYTF.

This clone was detected a few times. V is TRBV6-5 and J is TRBJ2-7; 14 nucleotides match TRBD2. CDR3 size: 16 residues. Germline V gives CDR1 MNHEY, CDR2 SVGAGI. The junction had 3 bases not matched to a gene; V was cut back by 2 bases and J by 3 bases. The CDR3 DNA follows: TGTGCCAGCAGTTACACAGGACTAGCGGGAGGCTACGAGCAGTACTTC. Protein sequence: CASSYTGLAGGYEQYF.

The chain carries TRBV2 and TRBJ2-1, with 10 positions matching TRBD2. The CDR3 consists of 16 residues. Germline CDR1 reads SNHLY; CDR2 reads FYNNEI. V lost 5 bases to trimming and J lost 4 bases; unmatched junction nucleotides: 8. The CDR3 sequence is CASSISGGETYNEQFF. In DNA, the CDR3 is TGTGCCAGCAGTATCAGCGGGGGGGAAACTTACAATGAGCAGTTCTTC.

The rearrangement joins TRBV5-6 to TRBJ1-2; tentative D call: TRBD1 (5 bases). Germline V gene data show CDR1 as SGHDT and CDR2 as YYEEEE. With 5 bases removed from V and 7 bases from J, the gap between germline ends came to 12 bases. This CDR3 region has 12 residues. The CDR3 DNA reads as TGTGCCAGCAGGAAGGGGAAGGGTGGCTACACCTTC. This gives the protein CASRKGKGGYTF.

V usage is TRBV6-4 and J usage is TRBJ2-3; 10 bases map to TRBD2. The CDR3 length is 16 residues. Germline assignment: CDR1 MRHNA and CDR2 SNTAGT. V shed 6 bases and J 4 bases; nucleotides not matched to a gene: 10. The CDR3 nucleotides read TGTGCCAGCAGCCCTGCTGGAGCGGGAGGGGCAGATACGCAGTATTTT. Its translation: CASSPAGAGGADTQYF.

J is TRBJ2-7 and V is TRBV7-9, with D possibly matching TRBD2 (6 bases). Trimming stripped 5 bases from V and 4 bases from J, with 15 bases between. The CDR3 has 14 residues. Per germline, CDR1 SEHNR and CDR2 FQNEAQ (reference sequence). DNA of the CDR3: TGTGCCAGCAGCGCAAGCGAGGGGAGGTACGAGCAGTACTTC. Amino acid sequence: CASSASEGRYEQYF.